The entry below describes one T cell receptor beta chain. Its recognized antigen is unknown. One base away there is no much larger clone; base qualities are not given. One collaborating source in Seattle enrolled patients while the patients were actively infected and followed the patients over time throughout the course of disease. Collaborating institutions collected whole blood in K2EDTA tubes following their own protocols. Collaborator samples were shipped for TCRbeta analysis as frozen whole blood, isolated PBMCs, or DNA extracted from either sample type. These data come from a study of blood T cell repertoires in COVID-19 (dated by TCRdb to about 2020). Background on the whole study: Collaborator samples came from the United States, Italy and Spain and covered acute and convalescent phases of COVID-19. The prospective study material was composed of cDNA or gDNA derived from T cells, B-cell-depleted T cells, or PBMCs. Deeply sampled blood TCRbeta repertoires from subjects exposed to, actively infected with, or recovered from COVID-19 were included in the dataset. The repertoires were released in a freely available public database intended as a resource for research on the immune response to SARS-CoV-2. Samples came from the ongoing ImmuneRACE study (first 160 participants) plus 1,254 subjects from 6 global collaborators. Sample metadata almost always included a de-identified subject ID, COVID-19 status, age in years and sex. HLA class I and class II types, where available, came from metadata supplied by the sample provider rather than from assay-based typing. Study-level results and caveats: Clinical and demographic metadata were provided uncurated, with the amount varying by source and participant.

Relative to germline, V is 3 bases shorter and J is 11 bases shorter, with 10 bases between their ends. Including the terminal cysteine and phenylalanine, the CDR3 comprises 11 residues. The kept DNA is CDR3 alone, 33 bases in frame from the first base. Via the germline V gene, CDR1 is MDHEN and CDR2 SYDVKM. The immunoSEQ Assay, a bias-controlled multiplex PCR, was used to amplify TCRbeta CDR3 regions from genomic DNA. Turning to the authors' computational methods: Nucleated cell counts per sample were estimated from amplification of reference gene primers within the assay. To quantify the absolute abundance of each unique TCRbeta CDR3 rearrangement, sequence reads were collapsed and filtered. For each sample, productive Simpson clonality was calculated as the square root of Simpson's diversity index over productive rearrangements. Imported from immuneACCESS, the table was reduced by TCRdb to in-frame sequences with V and J called. These copies leave out some clones; in studies compared against another copy, an unresolved V gene accounts for under half, and the cause of the remainder is not known. From that table come the V and J calls and clone size; the DNA was used to work out D and trimming. The sample table lists 300,000 to 350,000 clones, more than 70% of them with a count of one. Of the sample, under 2% is held by the ten largest clones.

Sample: peripheral blood. The sequence joins TRBV28 to TRBJ1-1; the D gene assignment is ambiguous. The receptor comes from a woman aged 30 to 39 with COVID-19, enrolled during active disease. CDR3 region: CASSFPAGAFF. The DNA sequence is given as TGTGCCAGCAGTTTCCCGGCCGGGGCTTTCTTT.